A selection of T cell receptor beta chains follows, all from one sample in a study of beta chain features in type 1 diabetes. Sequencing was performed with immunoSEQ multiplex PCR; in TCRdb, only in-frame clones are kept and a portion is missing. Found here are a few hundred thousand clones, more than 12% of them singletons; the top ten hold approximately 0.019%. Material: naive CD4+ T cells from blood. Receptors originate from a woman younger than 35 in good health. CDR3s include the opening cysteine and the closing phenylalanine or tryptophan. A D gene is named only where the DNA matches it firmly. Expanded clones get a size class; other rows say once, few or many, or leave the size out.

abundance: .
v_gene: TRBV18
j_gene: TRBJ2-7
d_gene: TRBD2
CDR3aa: CASSPGLAGAGEQYF
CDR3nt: TGTGCCAGCTCACCTGGACTAGCGGGAGCGGGCGAGCAGTACTTC

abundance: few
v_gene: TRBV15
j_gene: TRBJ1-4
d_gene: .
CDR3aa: CATSRDSRSTNEKLFF
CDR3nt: TGTGCCACCAGCAGAGATTCCAGGTCAACTAATGAAAAACTGTTTTTT

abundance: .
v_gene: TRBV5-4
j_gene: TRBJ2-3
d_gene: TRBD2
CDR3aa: CASSLELAGVDTQYF
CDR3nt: TGTGCCAGCAGCTTAGAACTAGCGGGCGTAGATACGCAGTATTTT

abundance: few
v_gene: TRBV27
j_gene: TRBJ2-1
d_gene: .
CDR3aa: CASSYLVTDEQFF
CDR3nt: TGTGCCAGCAGTTATCTAGTAACTGATGAGCAGTTCTTC

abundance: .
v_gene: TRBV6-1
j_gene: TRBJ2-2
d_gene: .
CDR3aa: CASSELAMELFF
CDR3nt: TGTGCCAGCAGTGAATTAGCAATGGAGCTGTTTTTT

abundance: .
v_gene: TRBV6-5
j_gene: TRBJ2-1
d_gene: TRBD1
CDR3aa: CASSQDRGSYNEQFF
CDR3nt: TGTGCCAGCAGCCAGGACAGGGGGTCCTACAATGAGCAGTTCTTC

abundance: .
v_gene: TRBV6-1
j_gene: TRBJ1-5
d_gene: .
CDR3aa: CATKGDQPQHF
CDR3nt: TGTGCCACTAAGGGAGATCAGCCCCAGCATTTT

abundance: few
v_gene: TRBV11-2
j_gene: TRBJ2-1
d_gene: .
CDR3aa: CASSLLYEQFF
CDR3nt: TGTGCCAGCAGCTTACTCTATGAGCAGTTCTTC

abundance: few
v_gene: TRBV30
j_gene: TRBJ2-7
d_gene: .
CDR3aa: CAWSSSLTYEQYF
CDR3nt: TGTGCCTGGAGCTCTAGTTTAACCTACGAGCAGTACTTC

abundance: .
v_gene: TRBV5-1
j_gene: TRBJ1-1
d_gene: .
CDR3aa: CASSRGAAGNFLNTEAFF
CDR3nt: TGCGCCAGCAGCCGGGGGGCAGCGGGGAACTTTTTGAACACTGAAGCTTTCTTT

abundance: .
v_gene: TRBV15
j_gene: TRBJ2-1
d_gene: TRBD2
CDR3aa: CATSRDQGLAGRNEQFF
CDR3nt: TGTGCCACCAGCAGAGATCAAGGCCTAGCGGGACGCAATGAGCAGTTCTTC

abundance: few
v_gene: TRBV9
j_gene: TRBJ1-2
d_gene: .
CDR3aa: CASSVPGGYTF
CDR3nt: TGTGCCAGCAGTGTACCGGGGGGCTACACCTTC

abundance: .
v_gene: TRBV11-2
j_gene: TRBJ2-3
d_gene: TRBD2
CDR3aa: CASSLDRGSGRGDTQYF
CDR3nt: TGTGCCAGCAGCTTAGATCGGGGTAGCGGGAGAGGTGATACGCAGTATTTT

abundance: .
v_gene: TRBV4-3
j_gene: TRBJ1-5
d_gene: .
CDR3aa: CASSQDLRGQPQHF
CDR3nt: TGCGCCAGCAGCCAAGACCTCCGGGGTCAGCCCCAGCATTTT

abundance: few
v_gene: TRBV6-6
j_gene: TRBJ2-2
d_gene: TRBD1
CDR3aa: CASSPTGVYGELFF
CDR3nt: TGTGCCAGCAGCCCCACAGGGGTTTACGGGGAGCTGTTTTTT

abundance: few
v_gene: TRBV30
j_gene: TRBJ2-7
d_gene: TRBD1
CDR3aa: CAWSATGTGSYEQYF
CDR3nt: TGTGCCTGGAGTGCAACCGGGACAGGCTCCTACGAGCAGTACTTC

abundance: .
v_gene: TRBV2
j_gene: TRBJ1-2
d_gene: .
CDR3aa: CASSGLSRIYGYTF
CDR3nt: TGTGCCAGCAGTGGACTGTCGCGGATCTATGGCTACACCTTC

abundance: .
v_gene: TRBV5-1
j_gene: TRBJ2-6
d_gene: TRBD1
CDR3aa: CASSLAQGAGANVLTF
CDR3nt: TGCGCCAGCAGCTTGGCTCAGGGGGCTGGGGCCAACGTCCTGACTTTC

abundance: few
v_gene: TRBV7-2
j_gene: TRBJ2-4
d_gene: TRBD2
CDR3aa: CASSLMGTLTSGRNIQYF
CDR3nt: TGTGCCAGCAGCTTAATGGGAACACTCACTAGCGGGAGGAACATTCAGTACTTC

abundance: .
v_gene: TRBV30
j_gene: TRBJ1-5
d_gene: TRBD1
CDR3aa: CAWSWTGNQPQHF
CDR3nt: TGTGCCTGGAGTTGGACAGGGAATCAGCCCCAGCATTTT

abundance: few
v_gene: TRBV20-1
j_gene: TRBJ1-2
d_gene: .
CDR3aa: CSASQYYGYTF
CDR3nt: TGCAGTGCTAGTCAGTACTATGGCTACACCTTC

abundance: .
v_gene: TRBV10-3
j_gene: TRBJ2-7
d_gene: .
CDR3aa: CAISESLAEYYEQYF
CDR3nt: TGTGCCATCAGTGAGTCTTTAGCGGAGTATTACGAGCAGTACTTC

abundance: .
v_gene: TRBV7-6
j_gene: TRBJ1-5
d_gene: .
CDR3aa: CASSLEENQPQHF
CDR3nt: TGTGCCAGCAGCTTAGAGGAGAATCAGCCCCAGCATTTT

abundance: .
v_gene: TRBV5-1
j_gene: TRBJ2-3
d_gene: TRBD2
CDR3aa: CASSLALAGGDTQYF
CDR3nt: TGCGCCAGCAGCTTAGCTCTAGCGGGAGGAGATACGCAGTATTTT

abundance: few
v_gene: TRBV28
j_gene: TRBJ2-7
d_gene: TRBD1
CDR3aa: CASSSGQGPNEQYF
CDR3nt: TGTGCCAGCAGTTCGGGACAGGGTCCCAACGAGCAGTACTTC

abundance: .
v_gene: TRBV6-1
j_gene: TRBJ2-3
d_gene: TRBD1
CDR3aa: CASSVFLGQTTDTQYF
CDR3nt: TGTGCCAGCAGTGTTTTTCTGGGACAGACGACAGATACGCAGTATTTT

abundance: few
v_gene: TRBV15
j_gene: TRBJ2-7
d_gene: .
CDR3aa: CATKTGNERAQYF
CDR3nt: TGTGCCACCAAAACAGGGAATGAACGGGCGCAGTACTTC

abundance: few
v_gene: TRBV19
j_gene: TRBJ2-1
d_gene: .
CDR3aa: CASSIGLRYNEQFF
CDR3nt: TGTGCCAGTAGTATAGGACTCCGGTACAATGAGCAGTTCTTC

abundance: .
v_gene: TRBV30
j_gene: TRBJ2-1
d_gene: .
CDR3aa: CAATPALGLHEQFF
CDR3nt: TGTGCTGCGACCCCAGCTCTGGGGCTCCATGAGCAGTTCTTC